This T cell receptor beta chain was sequenced for a study of cytomegalovirus exposure and HLA in healthy donors. Study-level information: About 200 million T cells yielded around 100 million unique TCR beta sequences, as an earlier analysis found. Findings of the study overall: Later analysis revealed greater clonal expansion in HLA-associated TCR beta chains than in equally common others.

In regard to this clone: As yet, its antigen is unknown.

Germline V CDR1 and CDR2: SGHNT, YYREEE (reference sequence). The CDR3 contains 14 residues. V lost 5 bases and J lost 5; bases outside the gene matches: 7. In the PCR, 60 Vbeta and 13 Jbeta primers were used. Repertoires were generated with immunoSEQ multiplex PCR, while TCRdb's copy carries only in-frame clones and drops some. The sample records around 120,000 clones, about 75% being singletons. The chain couples TRBV5-4 to TRBJ1-2; 9 bases align to TRBD1. The clonotype was recovered from a man between 60 and 75 years old in good health and CMV-seropositive. What was sequenced was PBMCs. As DNA, the CDR3 is TGTGCCAGCAGACAGGGGGCGGGTAAATATGGCTACACCTTC. Amino acid sequence: CASRQGAGKYGYTF.